This record concerns one T cell receptor (beta chain) sequence. Antigen specificity is unknown. The V and J ends lost 5 bases and 6 bases respectively, with 20 bases between them. There are 16 residues in the CDR3. CDR1 and CDR2 from the germline V gene are PRHDT and FYEKMQ (reference sequence). The record originates from a study of shared clonotypes between healthy human individuals. Study background: Donors consisted of two women and a few men between 18 and 49. Per-donor plates numbered three CD4 naive, three CD4 memory, two CD8 naive and one CD8 memory. Study results and caveats: Compared with memory subsets, naive subsets generally had larger estimated richness.

Assay used: immunoSEQ multiplex PCR; TCRdb lists only in-frame clones, some missing. The data contain 950,000 to 1,100,000 clones, about 75% of them singletons. The chain has TRBV13 and TRBJ2-1, with D perhaps given as TRBD1 or TRBD2 (5 bases each). This receptor was taken from a man aged 18 to 30 in good health. The source material was memory CD4+ T cells sorted from blood. Subset reported: CD45RA-negative fraction. This CDR3 is CASSPTRGQGINEQFF. CDR3 nucleotide sequence: TGTGCCAGCAGCCCAACCCGAGGGCAGGGTATCAATGAGCAGTTCTTC.